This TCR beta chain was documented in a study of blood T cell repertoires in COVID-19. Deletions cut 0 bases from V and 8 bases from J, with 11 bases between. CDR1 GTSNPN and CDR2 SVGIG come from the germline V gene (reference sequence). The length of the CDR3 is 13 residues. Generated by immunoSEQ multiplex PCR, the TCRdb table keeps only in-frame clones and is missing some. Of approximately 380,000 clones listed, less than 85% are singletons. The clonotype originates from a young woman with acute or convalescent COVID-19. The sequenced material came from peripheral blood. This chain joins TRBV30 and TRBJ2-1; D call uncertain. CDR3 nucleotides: TGTGCCTGGAGTGTGGGTGGGCTTGATGAGCAGTTCTTC. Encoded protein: CAWSVGGLDEQFF.